This T cell receptor (beta chain) appears in the sequencing data of a study of T cell responses to AZD1222 COVID-19 vaccine. Whole-study results and caveats: Targeting of unmutated variant regions was reportedly seen in nearly half of spike-specific TCRs. Donor demographics were predominantly white British with a female majority; clonal diversity may be underestimated.

Remarks on this clone: Its specificity is unknown.

Sequencing used immunoSEQ multiplex PCR; TCRdb keeps in-frame clones, though not all of them. The sample has roughly 150,000 clones; approximately 90% are singletons. The sequence was obtained from an adult in good health. Sample: peripheral blood, taken on day 0 of AZD1222 vaccination.

The CDR3 bases are TGCGCCAGCAGCTTGGGTGTCACTAGCGGGGCTCGAGATACGCAGTATTTT. This gives the protein CASSLGVTSGARDTQYF. V and J are TRBV5-1 and TRBJ2-3; 10 nucleotides line up with TRBD2. The CDR3 runs to 17 residues. After removal of 0 bases from V and 5 bases from J, the junction contained 9 bases not matched to a gene. Germline values: CDR1 SGHRS, CDR2 YFSETQ.